This TCR beta chain derives from a study of type 1 and type 2 diabetes patients. Overall study context: The cohort mixed type 1 diabetes, type 2 diabetes and nondiabetic donors. Sequencing for the whole study yielded 15 million to 20 million paired-end reads. Magnetic bead positive selection isolated CD4+ or CD8+ T cells from PBMCs.

Germline V gene data show CDR1 as MNHEY and CDR2 as SMNVEV (reference sequence). V was pared by 5 bases and J by 6 bases, with 6 bases of the junction left unmatched. This CDR3 has 14 residues. Diabetic patients met standard criteria for type 1 or type 2 diabetes. PCR was run on genomic DNA. Amplification of the beta chain CDR3 used 30 forward and 13 reverse multiplex primers. MiXCR, applied by TCRdb to the multiplex PCR reads, yields one record per CDR3 protein. In the table there are 250,000 or so distinct CDR3 sequences, around 47% of which are singletons. This clonotype occurred a few times. The sequence was obtained from a man younger than 30 with type 2 diabetes. The chain is built from TRBV27 and TRBJ1-2, with TRBD1 matching 10 bases. Specimen: peripheral blood mononuclear cells (PBMCs). DNA for the CDR3: TGTGCCAGCAGTCCCCGACAGGGGGCAGATGGCTACACCTTC. Protein: CASSPRQGADGYTF.